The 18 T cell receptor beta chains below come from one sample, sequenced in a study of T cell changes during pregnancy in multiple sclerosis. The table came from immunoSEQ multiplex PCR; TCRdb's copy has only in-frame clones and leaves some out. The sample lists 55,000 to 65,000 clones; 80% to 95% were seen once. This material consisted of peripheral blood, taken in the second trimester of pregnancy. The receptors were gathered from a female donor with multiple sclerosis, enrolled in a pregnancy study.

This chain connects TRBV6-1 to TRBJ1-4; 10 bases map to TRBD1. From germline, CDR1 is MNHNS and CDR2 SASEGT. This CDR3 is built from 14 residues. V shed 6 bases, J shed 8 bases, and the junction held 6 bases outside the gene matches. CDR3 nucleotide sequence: TGTGCCAGCAGGCCGGGACAGGGGATGGAAAAACTGTTTTTT. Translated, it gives CASRPGQGMEKLFF.

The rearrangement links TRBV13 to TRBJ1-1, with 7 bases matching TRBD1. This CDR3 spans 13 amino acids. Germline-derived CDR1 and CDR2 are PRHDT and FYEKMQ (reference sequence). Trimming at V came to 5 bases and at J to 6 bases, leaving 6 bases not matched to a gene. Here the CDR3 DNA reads TGTGCCAGCAGCCCCCGACAGGGAGCTGAAGCTTTCTTT. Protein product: CASSPRQGAEAFF.

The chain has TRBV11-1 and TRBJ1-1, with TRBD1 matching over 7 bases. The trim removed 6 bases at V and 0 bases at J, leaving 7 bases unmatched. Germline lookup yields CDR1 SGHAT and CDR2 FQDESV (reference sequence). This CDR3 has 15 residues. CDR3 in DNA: TGTGCCAGCAGGAGACAGGGCCCCATGAACACTGAAGCTTTCTTT. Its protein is CASRRQGPMNTEAFF.

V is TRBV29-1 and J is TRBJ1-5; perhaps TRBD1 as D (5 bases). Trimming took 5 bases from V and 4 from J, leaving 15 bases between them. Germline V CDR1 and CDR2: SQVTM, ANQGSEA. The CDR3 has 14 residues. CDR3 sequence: CSVRTGGGNQPQHF. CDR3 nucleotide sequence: TGCAGCGTTCGGACGGGGGGGGGAAATCAGCCCCAGCATTTT. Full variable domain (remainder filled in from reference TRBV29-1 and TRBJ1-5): SAVISQKPSRDICQRGTSLTIQCQVDSQVTMMFWYRQQPGQSLTLIATANQGSEATYESGFVIDKFPISRPNLTFSTLTVSNMSPEDSSIYLCSVRTGGGNQPQHFGDGTRLSIL.

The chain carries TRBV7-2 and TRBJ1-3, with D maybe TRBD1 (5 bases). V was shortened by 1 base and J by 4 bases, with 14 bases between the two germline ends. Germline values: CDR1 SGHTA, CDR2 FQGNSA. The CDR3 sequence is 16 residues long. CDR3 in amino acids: CASSLVQEGPGNTIYF. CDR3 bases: TGTGCCAGCAGCTTAGTACAGGAGGGCCCCGGAAACACCATATATTTT.

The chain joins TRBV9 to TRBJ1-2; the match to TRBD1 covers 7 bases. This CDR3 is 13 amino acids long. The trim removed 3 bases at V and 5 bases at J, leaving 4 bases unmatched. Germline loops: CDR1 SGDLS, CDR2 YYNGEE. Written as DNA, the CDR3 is TGTGCCAGCAGCGAGGGGACAGATTATGGCTACACCTTC. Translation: CASSEGTDYGYTF. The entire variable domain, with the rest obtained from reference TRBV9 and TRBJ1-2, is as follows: DSGVTQTPKHLITATGQRVTLRCSPRSGDLSVYWYQQSLDQGLQFLIQYYNGEERAKGNILERFSAQQFPDLHSELNLSSLELGDSALYFCASSEGTDYGYTFGSGTRLTVV.

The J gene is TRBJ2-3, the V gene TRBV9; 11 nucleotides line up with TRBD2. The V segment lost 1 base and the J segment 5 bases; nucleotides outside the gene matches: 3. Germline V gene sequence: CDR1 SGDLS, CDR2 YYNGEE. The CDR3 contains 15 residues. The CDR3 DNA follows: TGTGCCAGCAGCGTAACCGGGACTAGCGGAGATACGCAGTATTTT. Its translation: CASSVTGTSGDTQYF.

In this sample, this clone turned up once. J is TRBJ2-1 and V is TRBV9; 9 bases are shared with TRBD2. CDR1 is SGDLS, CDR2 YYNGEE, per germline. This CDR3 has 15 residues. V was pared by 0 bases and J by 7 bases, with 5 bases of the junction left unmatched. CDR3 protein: CASSVVPSGKNEQFF. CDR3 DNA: TGTGCCAGCAGCGTAGTCCCTAGCGGGAAAAATGAGCAGTTCTTC.

The CDR3 region is CASSLSPPGRKFF. CDR3 sequence (DNA): TGTGCCAGCAGCTTATCCCCGCCAGGAAGGAAGTTCTTC. The chain couples TRBV11-2 to TRBJ2-1; D gene unclear. V was pared by 2 bases and J by 14 bases, with 16 bases between. Germline assignment: CDR1 SGHAT and CDR2 FQNNGV. This CDR3 has 13 amino acids.

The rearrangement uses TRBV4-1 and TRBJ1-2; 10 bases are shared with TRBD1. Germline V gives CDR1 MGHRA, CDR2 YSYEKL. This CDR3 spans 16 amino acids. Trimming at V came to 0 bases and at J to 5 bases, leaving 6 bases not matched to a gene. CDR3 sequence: CASSQDYWDRGYGYTF. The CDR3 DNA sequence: TGCGCCAGCAGCCAAGATTATTGGGACAGGGGTTATGGCTACACCTTC.

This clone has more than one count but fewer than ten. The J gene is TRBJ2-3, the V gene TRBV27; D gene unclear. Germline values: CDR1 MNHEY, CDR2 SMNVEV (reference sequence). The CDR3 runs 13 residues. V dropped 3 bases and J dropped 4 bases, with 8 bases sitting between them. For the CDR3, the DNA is TGTGCCAGCAGTTTTAGCCCTCCAGATACGCAGTATTTT. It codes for CASSFSPPDTQYF.

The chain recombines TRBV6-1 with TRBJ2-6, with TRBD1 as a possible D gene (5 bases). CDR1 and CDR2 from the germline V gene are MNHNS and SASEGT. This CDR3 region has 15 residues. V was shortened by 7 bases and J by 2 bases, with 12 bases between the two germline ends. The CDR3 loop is CASTSGYAGANVLTF. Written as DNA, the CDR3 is TGTGCCAGCACGTCAGGGTATGCTGGGGCCAACGTCCTGACTTTC.

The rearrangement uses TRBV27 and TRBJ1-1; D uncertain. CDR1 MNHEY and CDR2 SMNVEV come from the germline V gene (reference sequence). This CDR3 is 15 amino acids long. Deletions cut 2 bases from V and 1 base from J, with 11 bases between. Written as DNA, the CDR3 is TGTGCCAGCAGTTTAGGAGGCGACCCGAACACTGAAGCTTTCTTT. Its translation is CASSLGGDPNTEAFF.

CDR3 sequence (DNA): TGCGCCAGCAGCTTGGCGGCCAGCGGAGAGACCCAGTACTTC. It is translated as CASSLAASGETQYF. The chain is built from TRBV5-1 and TRBJ2-5, with D perhaps TRBD2 (5 bases). The germline gives CDR1 SGHRS, CDR2 YFSETQ. The CDR3 consists of 14 residues. The V gene lost 0 bases and the J gene lost 4 bases, with 10 bases spanning the gap.

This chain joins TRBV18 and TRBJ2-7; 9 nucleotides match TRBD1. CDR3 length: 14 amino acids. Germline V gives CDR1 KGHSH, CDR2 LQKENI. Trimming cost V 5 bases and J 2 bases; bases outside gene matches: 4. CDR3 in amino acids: CASSEGQGPYEQYF. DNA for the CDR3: TGTGCCAGCTCAGAGGGACAGGGTCCCTACGAGCAGTACTTC. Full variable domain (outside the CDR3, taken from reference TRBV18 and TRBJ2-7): NAGVMQNPRHLVRRRGQEARLRCSPMKGHSHVYWYRQLPEEGLKFMVYLQKENIIDESGMPKERFSAEFPKEGPSILRIQQVVRGDSAAYFCASSEGQGPYEQYFGPGTRLTVT.

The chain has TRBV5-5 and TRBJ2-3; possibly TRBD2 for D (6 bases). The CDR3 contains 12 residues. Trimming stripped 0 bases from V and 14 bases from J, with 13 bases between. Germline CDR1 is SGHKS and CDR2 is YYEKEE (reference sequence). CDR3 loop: CASSLAPGGWYF. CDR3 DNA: TGTGCCAGCAGCTTGGCCCCCGGGGGTTGGTATTTT.

The CDR3 loop is CASSGGYFGYEQYF. CDR3 DNA sequence: TGTGCCAGTAGTGGAGGGTATTTCGGCTACGAGCAGTACTTC. The chain recombines TRBV19 with TRBJ2-7, with D possibly TRBD2 on 6 matching bases. This CDR3 has 14 residues. Per germline, CDR1 LNHDA and CDR2 SQIVND (reference sequence). V was clipped by 5 bases and J by 3 bases, with 14 bases between them.

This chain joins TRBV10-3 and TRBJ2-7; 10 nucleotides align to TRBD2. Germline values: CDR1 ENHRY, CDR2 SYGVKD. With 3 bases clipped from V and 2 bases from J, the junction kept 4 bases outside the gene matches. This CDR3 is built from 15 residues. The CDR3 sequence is CAISDLAGEAYEQYF. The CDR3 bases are TGTGCCATCAGTGACCTAGCGGGAGAAGCCTACGAGCAGTACTTC.